The 21 T cell receptor beta chains below come from one sample, sequenced in a study of Ad26.COV2.S vaccination and SARS-CoV-2 variants. Measured with immunoSEQ multiplex PCR; TCRdb has only the in-frame clones, and not every one. The data hold fewer than 300,000 clones, with over 75% observed a single time. Indicated treatment: about 20 received Ad26.COV2.S at low or high dose, single or two shots; several received placebo; per-sample allocation not given. Sample collection was performed on day 63 after the first vaccine or placebo injection. Here the sequenced sample was peripheral blood, taken in a trial of Ad26.COV2.S vaccine versus placebo. The receptors derive from a person between 18 and 65 years old who received the Ad26.COV2.S COVID-19 vaccine or a placebo.

The chain is built from TRBV21-1 and TRBJ2-2; the D call in the table, TRBD1, was not verified against the DNA. TRBV21-1 has pseudogene status. There are 15 residues in the CDR3. The CDR3 protein is CASSPGTVNTGELFF. The CDR3 nucleotides read TGTGCCAGCAGCCCAGGGACAGTGAACACCGGGGAGCTGTTTTTT.

The chain combines TRBV6-5 with TRBJ2-3; 9 bases match TRBD1. Germline V lookup: CDR1 MNHEY, CDR2 SVGAGI. This CDR3 is 15 amino acids long. V shed 7 bases, J shed 3 bases, and the junction held 8 bases outside the gene matches. DNA for the CDR3: TGTGCCAGCAAATTACAGGGGGCGAGTACAGATACGCAGTATTTT. This translates into CASKLQGASTDTQYF.

This chain connects TRBV29-1 to TRBJ1-2, with D possibly TRBD1 on 5 matching bases. Trimming stripped 4 bases from V and 2 bases from J, with 11 bases between. This CDR3 has 13 residues. Germline values: CDR1 SQVTM, CDR2 ANQGSEA. The DNA for the CDR3 is TGCAGCGTTGCGAGTCAGGGCAACTATGGCTACACCTTC. This sequence encodes CSVASQGNYGYTF.

This chain connects TRBV5-4 to TRBJ1-1, with 8 bases identical to TRBD1. The germline gives CDR1 SGHNT, CDR2 YYREEE (reference sequence). The CDR3 totals 16 residues. The ends lost 3 bases at V and 6 bases at J; junction bases unmatched: 13. DNA for the CDR3: TGTGCCAGCAGCTCCGGACAGGGCGCCACGGGCTCTGAAGCTTTCTTT. It translates to CASSSGQGATGSEAFF.

This clone was found once. The rearrangement uses TRBV5-1 and TRBJ1-4, with 12 bases aligning to TRBD1. The CDR3 has 17 amino acids. V lost 4 bases to trimming and J lost 7 bases; unmatched junction nucleotides: 11. The germline V gene encodes CDR1 SGHRS and CDR2 YFSETQ. This CDR3 reads CASSGGDRGLIGEKLFF. The CDR3 nucleotides read TGCGCCAGCAGCGGTGGGGACAGGGGGCTTATAGGTGAAAAACTGTTTTTT.

This clone was observed once. The V and J genes are TRBV28 and TRBJ2-2, with a possible D match to TRBD2 (5 bases). V was pared by 7 bases and J by 3 bases, with 12 bases between. There are 14 residues in the CDR3. Looked up from germline, CDR1 is MDHEN and CDR2 is SYDVKM. The CDR3, as DNA: TGTGCCAGCAAGTTTGGGGAGCACACCGGGGAGCTGTTTTTT. Protein: CASKFGEHTGELFF. Using reference TRBV28 and TRBJ2-2 for the parts outside the CDR3, the full variable domain is DVKVTQSSRYLVKRTGEKVFLECVQDMDHENMFWYRQDPGLGLRLIYFSYDVKMKEKGDIPEGYSVSREKKERFSLILESASTNQTSMYLCASKFGEHTGELFFGEGSRLTVL.

This clone was counted a few times. This chain connects TRBV6-6 to TRBJ2-7; no definite D call. Germline CDR1 reads MNHNY; CDR2 reads SVGAGI (reference sequence). The V end was cut by 5 bases, the J end by 4 bases, with 9 bases between. CDR3 length equals 12 residues. CDR3 loop: CASSMDAYEQYF. CDR3 nucleotides: TGTGCCAGCAGTATGGATGCGTACGAGCAGTACTTC.

V usage is TRBV7-9 and J usage is TRBJ1-2; TRBD1 agrees at 7 bases. This CDR3 comprises 13 residues. Germline assignment: CDR1 SEHNR and CDR2 FQNEAQ (reference sequence). V shed 8 bases and J 4 bases; nucleotides not matched to a gene: 7. CDR3 protein: CASGAGTAYGYTF. CDR3 sequence (DNA): TGTGCCAGCGGCGCCGGGACAGCCTATGGCTACACCTTC.

This clone was counted a single time. The V gene is TRBV6-1, the J gene TRBJ2-4; D gene ambiguous. Germline V CDR1 and CDR2: MNHNS, SASEGT. The CDR3 extends over 15 amino acids. The V gene lost 2 bases and the J gene lost 0 bases, with 8 bases spanning the gap. DNA of the CDR3: TGTGCCAGCAGTGAACAACGTTTAGCCAAAAACATTCAGTACTTC. Translated, it gives CASSEQRLAKNIQYF.

The chain is built from TRBV10-3 and TRBJ2-5, with D perhaps TRBD2 (7 bases). The germline V gene encodes CDR1 ENHRY and CDR2 SYGVKD. This CDR3 comprises 16 residues. Trimming pared 5 bases from V and 0 bases from J, leaving 16 bases between. CDR3 sequence reads: CAISTSGAGDQETQYF. For the CDR3, the DNA is TGTGCCATCAGTACCTCAGGGGCGGGGGACCAAGAGACCCAGTACTTC.

The J gene is TRBJ1-1, the V gene TRBV28; D is undetermined. The CDR3 is made up of 15 amino acids. The V gene lost 0 bases and the J gene lost 1 base, with 9 bases spanning the gap. Germline CDR1 MDHEN, CDR2 SYDVKM. CDR3 nucleotide sequence: TGTGCCAGCAGTTTATGGTTGGAGGGGAACACTGAAGCTTTCTTT. This gives the protein CASSLWLEGNTEAFF.

The rearrangement joins TRBV6-5 to TRBJ2-5; 8 nucleotides line up with TRBD1. Unmatched junction bases numbered 5, after V lost 9 bases and J lost 2 bases. The CDR3 is 13 residues long. CDR1 is MNHEY, CDR2 SVGAGI, per germline. CDR3 loop: CASRQGPQETQYF. In DNA, the CDR3 is TGTGCCAGTCGACAGGGGCCACAAGAGACCCAGTACTTC.

The genes are TRBV7-5 and TRBJ1-1; TRBD1 reflects the table's D call only, with no check against the DNA. TRBV7-5 is a pseudogene. The CDR3 covers 15 residues. This chain's CDR3 is CARSLDAGENTEAFF. The CDR3 DNA sequence: TGTGCCAGAAGCTTAGATGCAGGCGAGAACACTGAAGCTTTCTTT.

The J gene is TRBJ1-2, the V gene TRBV9; possibly TRBD1 for D (5 bases). The CDR3 consists of 15 residues. Per germline, CDR1 SGDLS and CDR2 YYNGEE. V was cut by 4 bases and J by 6 bases, with 19 bases left in between. CDR3 coding DNA: TGTGCCAGCAGCCTAGATCAGGGAGCCCCCGATGGCTACACCTTC. It translates to CASSLDQGAPDGYTF. Together with reference TRBV9 and TRBJ1-2, the CDR3 gives the full variable domain: DSGVTQTPKHLITATGQRVTLRCSPRSGDLSVYWYQQSLDQGLQFLIQYYNGEERAKGNILERFSAQQFPDLHSELNLSSLELGDSALYFCASSLDQGAPDGYTFGSGTRLTVV.

Only one count was recorded for this clone. The chain links TRBV5-1 to TRBJ1-2, with 7 bases aligning to TRBD1. The length of the CDR3 is 16 residues. The trim removed 4 bases at V and 5 bases at J, leaving 14 bases unmatched. Germline loops: CDR1 SGHRS, CDR2 YFSETQ. The chain's CDR3 is CASSRDSLRDRYGYTF. The CDR3 coding sequence is TGCGCCAGCAGCCGGGACAGCCTTCGGGATCGGTATGGCTACACCTTC.

This chain joins TRBV7-9 and TRBJ1-5; TRBD1 matches 12 bases. The CDR3 has 18 residues. Germline CDR1 SEHNR, CDR2 FQNEAQ (reference sequence). V dropped 5 bases and J dropped 4; count of bases not matched to a gene: 12. In DNA form, the CDR3 reads TGTGCCAGCAGCCTTGAAGGGACAGGGGGCTTTTGGAATCAGCCCCAGCATTTT. The encoded protein is CASSLEGTGGFWNQPQHF.

This clone was seen a single time. The chain recombines TRBV6-5 with TRBJ1-1; D call uncertain. Trimming took off 0 bases at V and 4 bases at J, with 15 bases between the two ends. The CDR3 spans 16 residues. From germline, CDR1 is MNHEY and CDR2 SVGAGI. The CDR3: CASSYSAGGSGTEAFF. The CDR3 DNA is TGTGCCAGCAGTTACTCGGCAGGCGGGTCGGGCACTGAAGCTTTCTTT.

The chain joins TRBV12-5 to TRBJ2-7; D possibly uses TRBD1 or TRBD2 (5 bases each). The germline CDR1 and CDR2 sequences are LGHNT and FRNRAP. The CDR3 has 15 amino acids. Trimming removed 2 bases at V and 5 bases at J, with 16 bases between. The CDR3 region is CASGLFPGTNDEQYF. CDR3 nucleotides: TGTGCTAGTGGTTTGTTTCCGGGGACGAACGACGAGCAGTACTTC.

The chain is built from TRBV27 and TRBJ2-7; 9 bases are a match to TRBD1. The length of the CDR3 is 13 residues. Trimming cost V 4 bases and J 4 bases; bases outside gene matches: 2. Germline CDR1 and CDR2: MNHEY and SMNVEV (reference sequence). CDR3 bases: TGTGCCAGCAGTTACAGGGGGCAATACGAGCAGTACTTC. Translated: CASSYRGQYEQYF.

This clone was observed once. J is TRBJ2-5 and V is TRBV7-9, with 7 bases identical to TRBD1. The CDR3 consists of 16 residues. J lost 4 bases, V lost 5 bases, and 13 bases had no gene match. Germline lookup yields CDR1 SEHNR and CDR2 FQNEAQ (reference sequence). DNA of the CDR3: TGTGCCAGCAGCCCCCGACAGGGTATGATTGGAGAGACCCAGTACTTC. Amino acid sequence: CASSPRQGMIGETQYF. Filled out from reference TRBV7-9 and TRBJ2-5, the complete variable domain reads DTGVSQNPRHKITKRGQNVTFRCDPISEHNRLYWYRQTLGQGPEFLTYFQNEAQLEKSRLLSDRFSAERPKGSFSTLEIQRTEQGDSAMYLCASSPRQGMIGETQYFGPGTRLLVL.

The chain combines TRBV7-9 with TRBJ2-3, with TRBD2 matching over 8 bases. V was pared by 5 bases and J by 3 bases, with 7 bases of the junction left unmatched. In germline, CDR1 is SEHNR, CDR2 FQNEAQ (reference sequence). The CDR3 length is 15 residues. CDR3: CASSPLGGRTDTQYF. Here the CDR3 DNA reads TGTGCCAGCAGCCCTCTGGGCGGGAGGACAGATACGCAGTATTTT.